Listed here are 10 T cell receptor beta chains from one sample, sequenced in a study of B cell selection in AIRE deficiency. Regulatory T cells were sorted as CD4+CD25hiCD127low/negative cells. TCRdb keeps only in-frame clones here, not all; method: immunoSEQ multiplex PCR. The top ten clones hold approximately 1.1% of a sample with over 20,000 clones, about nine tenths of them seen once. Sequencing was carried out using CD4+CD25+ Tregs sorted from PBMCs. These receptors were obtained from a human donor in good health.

CDR3 sequence (DNA): TGTGCCAGCTCCCGGACAGCTTACGAGCAGTACTTC. Residues: CASSRTAYEQYF. The chain couples TRBV18 to TRBJ2-7, with a tentative D call TRBD1 (6 bases). Per germline, CDR1 KGHSH and CDR2 LQKENI. V dropped 6 bases and J dropped 4 bases, with 10 bases sitting between them. The CDR3 length is 12 residues.

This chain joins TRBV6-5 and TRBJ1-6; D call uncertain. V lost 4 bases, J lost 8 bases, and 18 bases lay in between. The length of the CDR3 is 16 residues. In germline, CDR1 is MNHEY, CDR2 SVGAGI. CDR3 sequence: CASSWWVGGRDSPLHF. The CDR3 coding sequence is TGTGCCAGCAGTTGGTGGGTCGGCGGGCGGGATTCACCCCTCCACTTT.

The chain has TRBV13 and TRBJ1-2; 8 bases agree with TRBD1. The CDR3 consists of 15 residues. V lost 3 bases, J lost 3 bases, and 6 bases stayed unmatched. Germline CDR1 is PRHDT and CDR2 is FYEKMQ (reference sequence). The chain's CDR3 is CASSFDRGRYYGYTF. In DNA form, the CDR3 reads TGTGCCAGCAGCTTCGACAGGGGTCGGTACTATGGCTACACCTTC.

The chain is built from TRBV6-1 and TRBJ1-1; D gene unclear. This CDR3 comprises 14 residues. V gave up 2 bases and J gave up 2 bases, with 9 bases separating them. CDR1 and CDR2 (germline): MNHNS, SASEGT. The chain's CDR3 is CASSESGRNTEAFF. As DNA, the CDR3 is TGTGCCAGCAGTGAATCCGGGAGAAACACTGAAGCTTTCTTT.

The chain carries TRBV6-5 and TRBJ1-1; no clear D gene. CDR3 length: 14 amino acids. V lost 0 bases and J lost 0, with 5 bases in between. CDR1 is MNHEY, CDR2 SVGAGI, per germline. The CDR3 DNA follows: TGTGCCAGCAGTTACTCATCCATGAACACTGAAGCTTTCTTT. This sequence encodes CASSYSSMNTEAFF.

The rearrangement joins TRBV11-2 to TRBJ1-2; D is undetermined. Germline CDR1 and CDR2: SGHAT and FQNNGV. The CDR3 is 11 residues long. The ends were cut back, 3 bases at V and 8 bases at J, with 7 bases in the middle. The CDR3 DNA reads TGTGCCAGCAGCTTGTCAGGCGGCTACACCTTC. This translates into CASSLSGGYTF. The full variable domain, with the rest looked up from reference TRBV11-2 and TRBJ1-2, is EAGVAQSPRYKIIEKRQSVAFWCNPISGHATLYWYQQILGQGPKLLIQFQNNGVVDDSQLPKDRFSAERLKGVDSTLKIQPAKLEDSAVYLCASSLSGGYTFGSGTRLTVV.

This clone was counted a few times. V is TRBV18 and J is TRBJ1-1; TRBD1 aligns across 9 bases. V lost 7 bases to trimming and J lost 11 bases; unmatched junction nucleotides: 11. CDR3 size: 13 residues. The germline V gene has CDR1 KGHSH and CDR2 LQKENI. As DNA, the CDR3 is TGTGCCAGCTTCAAAACAGGGGGCCGGGACGCTTTCTTT. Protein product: CASFKTGGRDAFF.

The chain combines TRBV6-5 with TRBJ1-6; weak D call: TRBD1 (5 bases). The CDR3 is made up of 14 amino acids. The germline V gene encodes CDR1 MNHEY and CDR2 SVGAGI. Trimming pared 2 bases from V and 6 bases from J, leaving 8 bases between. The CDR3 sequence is CASSYEGINSPLHF. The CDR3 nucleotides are TGTGCCAGCAGTTACGAGGGGATTAATTCACCCCTCCACTTT.

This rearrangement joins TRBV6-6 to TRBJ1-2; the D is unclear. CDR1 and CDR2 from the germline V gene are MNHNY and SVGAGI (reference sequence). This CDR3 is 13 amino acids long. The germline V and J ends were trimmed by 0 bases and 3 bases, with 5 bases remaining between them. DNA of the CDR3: TGTGCCAGCAGTTACTCGGGTTACTATGGCTACACCTTC. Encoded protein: CASSYSGYYGYTF.

CDR3 sequence: CAWKGSGVDEQFF. CDR3 bases: TGTGCCTGGAAAGGTAGCGGGGTGGATGAGCAGTTCTTC. The rearrangement uses TRBV30 and TRBJ2-1; TRBD2 agrees at 8 bases. V lost 4 bases, J lost 8 bases, and 7 bases stayed unmatched. Germline CDR1 and CDR2: GTSNPN and SVGIG (reference sequence). This CDR3 has 13 amino acids.